This T cell receptor (beta chain) was obtained from a study of blood T cell repertoires in COVID-19. At the level of the study: Donors in the United States, Italy and Spain gave samples during acute or convalescent COVID-19. T cells, B-cell-depleted T cells, or PBMCs provided the cDNA or gDNA that served as material.

As originally analysed: Counts of nucleated cells, estimated from reference gene primer amplification, were obtained. Some clones are missing from TCRdb's copy, which holds only in-frame ones; the method was immunoSEQ multiplex PCR. The D gene and trimming were derived from the DNA, and the V and J assignments and clone size from that table. The top ten hold around 6.9% of the sample, which has over 200,000 clones, 75% to 90% seen once. The CDR3 has 15 residues. The germline V gene encodes CDR1 MNHEY and CDR2 SMNVEV (reference sequence). J lost 7 bases, V lost 5 bases, and 8 bases had no gene match. This clone was seen ten or more times.

The chain uses TRBV27 and TRBJ1-6; TRBD1 aligns across 7 bases. The sequence was obtained from a man in his fifties or sixties who had recovered from COVID-19. Sequenced sample: peripheral blood. CDR3 DNA sequence: TGTGCCAGCAGTCCTTCGACAGGGATGAATTCACCCCTCCACTTT. Translating it yields CASSPSTGMNSPLHF.